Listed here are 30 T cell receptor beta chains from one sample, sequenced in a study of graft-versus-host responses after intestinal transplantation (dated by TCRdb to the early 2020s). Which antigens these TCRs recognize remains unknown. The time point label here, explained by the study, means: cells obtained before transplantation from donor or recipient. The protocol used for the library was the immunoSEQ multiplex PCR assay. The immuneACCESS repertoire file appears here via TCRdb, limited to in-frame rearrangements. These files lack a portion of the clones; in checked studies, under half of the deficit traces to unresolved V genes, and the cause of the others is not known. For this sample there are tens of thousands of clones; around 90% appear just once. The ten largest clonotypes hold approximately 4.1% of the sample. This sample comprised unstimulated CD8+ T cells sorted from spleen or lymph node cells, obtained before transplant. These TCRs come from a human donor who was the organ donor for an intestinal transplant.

The DNA for the CDR3 is TGTGCCATCAGCGATATTGGGACTAGCGGGGGGAACAATGAGCAGTTCTTC. This encodes CAISDIGTSGGNNEQFF. V usage is TRBV10-3 and J usage is TRBJ2-1; 15 bases align to TRBD2. In germline, CDR1 is ENHRY, CDR2 SYGVKD. The length of the CDR3 is 17 residues. V lost 6 bases and J lost 5; bases outside the gene matches: 8.

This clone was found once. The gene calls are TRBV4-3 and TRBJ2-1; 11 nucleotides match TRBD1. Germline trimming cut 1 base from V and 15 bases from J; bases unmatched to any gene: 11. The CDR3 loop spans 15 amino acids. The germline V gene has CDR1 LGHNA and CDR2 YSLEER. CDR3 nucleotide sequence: TGCGCCAGCAGCCAAGTTTGGACAGGGGGCGAGGTAGTGTTCTTC. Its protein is CASSQVWTGGEVVFF.

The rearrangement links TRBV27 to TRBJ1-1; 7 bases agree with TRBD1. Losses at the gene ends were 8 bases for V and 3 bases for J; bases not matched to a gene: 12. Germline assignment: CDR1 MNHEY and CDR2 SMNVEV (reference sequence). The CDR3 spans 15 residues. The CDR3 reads CASQPHTGEDTEAFF. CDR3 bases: TGTGCCAGCCAACCCCATACAGGGGAAGACACTGAAGCTTTCTTT.

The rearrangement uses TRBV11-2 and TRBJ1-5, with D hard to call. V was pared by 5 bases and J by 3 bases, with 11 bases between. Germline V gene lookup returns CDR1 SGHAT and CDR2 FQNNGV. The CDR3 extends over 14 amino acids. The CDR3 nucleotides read TGTGCCAGCAGCCCTGAGAACTCCAATCAGCCCCAGCATTTT. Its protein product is CASSPENSNQPQHF.

CDR3 coding DNA: TGTGCCAGCAGTTCCTCCGGGACAGGGTTAGAGCAGTACGTC. Translation gives CASSSSGTGLEQYV. The chain has TRBV6-5 and TRBJ2-7; 9 positions agree with TRBD1. Germline CDR1 is MNHEY and CDR2 is SVGAGI. This CDR3 has 14 amino acids. J lost 7 bases, V lost 4 bases, and 8 bases had no gene match.

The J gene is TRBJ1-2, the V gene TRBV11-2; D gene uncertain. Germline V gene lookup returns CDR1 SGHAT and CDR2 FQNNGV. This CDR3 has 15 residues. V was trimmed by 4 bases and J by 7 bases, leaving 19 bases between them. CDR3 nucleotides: TGTGCCAGCAGCTCACTGAGAGGGAGGGATTCTGGCTACACCTTC. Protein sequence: CASSSLRGRDSGYTF.

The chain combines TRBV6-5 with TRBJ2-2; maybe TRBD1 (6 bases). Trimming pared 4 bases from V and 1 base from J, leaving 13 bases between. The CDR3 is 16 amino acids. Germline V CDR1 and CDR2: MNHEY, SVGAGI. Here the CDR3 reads CASSSLGQLNTGELFF. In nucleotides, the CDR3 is TGTGCCAGCAGTTCCCTAGGACAGCTGAACACCGGGGAGCTGTTTTTT.

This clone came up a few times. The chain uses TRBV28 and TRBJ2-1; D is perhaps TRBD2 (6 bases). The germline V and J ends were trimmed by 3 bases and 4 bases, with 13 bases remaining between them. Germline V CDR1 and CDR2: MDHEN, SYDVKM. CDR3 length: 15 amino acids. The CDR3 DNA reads TGTGCCAGCAGTTTGGGGAGGTGGAAGTACAATGAGCAGTTCTTC. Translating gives CASSLGRWKYNEQFF.

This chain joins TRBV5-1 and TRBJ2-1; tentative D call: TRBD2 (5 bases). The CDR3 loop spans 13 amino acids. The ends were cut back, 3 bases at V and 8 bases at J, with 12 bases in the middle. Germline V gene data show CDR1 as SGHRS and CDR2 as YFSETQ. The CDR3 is CASSSPGSYEQFF. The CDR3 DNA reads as TGCGCCAGCAGCTCCCCGGGGTCTTATGAGCAGTTCTTC.

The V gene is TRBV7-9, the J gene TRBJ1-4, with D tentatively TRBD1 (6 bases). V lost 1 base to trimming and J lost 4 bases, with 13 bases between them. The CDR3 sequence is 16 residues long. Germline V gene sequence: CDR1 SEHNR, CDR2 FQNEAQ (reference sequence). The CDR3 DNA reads TGTGCCAGCAGCTTAGTAACCACAGGGTTTAATGAAAAACTGTTTTTT. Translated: CASSLVTTGFNEKLFF.

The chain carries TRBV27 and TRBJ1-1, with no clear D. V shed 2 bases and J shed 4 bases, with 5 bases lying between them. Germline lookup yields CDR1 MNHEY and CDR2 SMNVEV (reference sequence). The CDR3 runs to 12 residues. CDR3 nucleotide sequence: TGTGCCAGCAGTTTAGCGGGCACTGAAGCTTTCTTT. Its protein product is CASSLAGTEAFF.

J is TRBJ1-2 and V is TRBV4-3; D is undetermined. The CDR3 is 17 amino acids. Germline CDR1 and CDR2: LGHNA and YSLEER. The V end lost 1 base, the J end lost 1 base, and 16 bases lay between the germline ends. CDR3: CASSQVGASEINYGYTF. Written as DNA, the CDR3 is TGCGCCAGCAGCCAAGTGGGCGCCTCAGAGATTAACTATGGCTACACCTTC.

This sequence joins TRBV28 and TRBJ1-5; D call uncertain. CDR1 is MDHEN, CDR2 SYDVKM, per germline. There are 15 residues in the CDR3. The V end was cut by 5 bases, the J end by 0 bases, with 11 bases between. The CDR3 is CASSPSWYSNQPQHF. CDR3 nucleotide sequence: TGTGCCAGCAGTCCCAGTTGGTATAGCAATCAGCCCCAGCATTTT.

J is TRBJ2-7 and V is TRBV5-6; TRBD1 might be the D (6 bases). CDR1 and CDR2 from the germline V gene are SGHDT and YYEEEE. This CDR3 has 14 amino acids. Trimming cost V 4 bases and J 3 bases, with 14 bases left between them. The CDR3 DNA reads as TGTGCCAGCAGCAATAAGGACAGTGTCTACGAGCAGTACGTC. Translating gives CASSNKDSVYEQYV.

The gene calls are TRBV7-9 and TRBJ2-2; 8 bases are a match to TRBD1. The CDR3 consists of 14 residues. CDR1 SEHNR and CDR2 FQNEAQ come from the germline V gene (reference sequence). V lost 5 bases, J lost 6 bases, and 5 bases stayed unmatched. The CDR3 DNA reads TGTGCCAGCAGCCTGGACAGGGTTGCCGGGGAGCTGTTTTTT. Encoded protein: CASSLDRVAGELFF. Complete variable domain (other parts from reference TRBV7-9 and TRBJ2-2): DTGVSQNPRHKITKRGQNVTFRCDPISEHNRLYWYRQTLGQGPEFLTYFQNEAQLEKSRLLSDRFSAERPKGSFSTLEIQRTEQGDSAMYLCASSLDRVAGELFFGEGSRLTVL.

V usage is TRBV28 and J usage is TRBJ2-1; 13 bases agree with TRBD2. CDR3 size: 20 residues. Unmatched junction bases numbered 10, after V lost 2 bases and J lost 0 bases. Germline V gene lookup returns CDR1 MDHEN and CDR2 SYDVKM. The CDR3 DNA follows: TGTGCCAGCAGTTTACCCACGACTAGCGGGGGGCTGAGCTCCTACAATGAGCAGTTCTTC. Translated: CASSLPTTSGGLSSYNEQFF. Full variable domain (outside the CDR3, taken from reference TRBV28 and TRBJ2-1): DVKVTQSSRYLVKRTGEKVFLECVQDMDHENMFWYRQDPGLGLRLIYFSYDVKMKEKGDIPEGYSVSREKKERFSLILESASTNQTSMYLCASSLPTTSGGLSSYNEQFFGPGTRLTVL.

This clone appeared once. Written as DNA, the CDR3 is TGTGCCACCTTCGACAGGAGCTCTGGGGCCAACGTCCTGACTTTC. Its protein product is CATFDRSSGANVLTF. The chain carries TRBV19 and TRBJ2-6; tentative D call: TRBD1 (6 bases). V lost 10 bases and J lost 0, with 13 bases in between. The CDR3 runs 15 residues. CDR1 is LNHDA and CDR2 is SQIVND in the germline V gene (reference sequence). The full variable domain, in which reference TRBV19 and TRBJ2-6 provide the parts outside the CDR3, is DGGITQSPKYLFRKEGQNVTLSCEQNLNHDAMYWYRQDPGQGLRLIYYSQIVNDFQKGDIAEGYSVSREKKESFPLTVTSAQKNPTAFYLCATFDRSSGANVLTFGAGSRLTVL.

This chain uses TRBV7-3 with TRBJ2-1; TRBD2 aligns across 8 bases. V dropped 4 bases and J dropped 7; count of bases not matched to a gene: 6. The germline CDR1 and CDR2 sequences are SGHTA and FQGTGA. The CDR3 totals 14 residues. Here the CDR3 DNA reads TGTGCCAGCAGCTCCGGGGGGGCGGGGAATGAGCAGTTCTTC. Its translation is CASSSGGAGNEQFF.

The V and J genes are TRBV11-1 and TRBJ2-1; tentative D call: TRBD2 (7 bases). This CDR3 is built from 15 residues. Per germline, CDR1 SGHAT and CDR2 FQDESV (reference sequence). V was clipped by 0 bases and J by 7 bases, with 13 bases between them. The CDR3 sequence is CASSLAGGPGNEQFF. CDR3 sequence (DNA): TGTGCCAGCAGCTTAGCGGGGGGGCCAGGGAATGAGCAGTTCTTC. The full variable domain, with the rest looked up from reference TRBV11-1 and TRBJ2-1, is EAEVAQSPRYKITEKSQAVAFWCDPISGHATLYWYRQILGQGPELLVQFQDESVVDDSQLPKDRFSAERLKGVDSTLKIQPAELGDSAMYLCASSLAGGPGNEQFFGPGTRLTVL.

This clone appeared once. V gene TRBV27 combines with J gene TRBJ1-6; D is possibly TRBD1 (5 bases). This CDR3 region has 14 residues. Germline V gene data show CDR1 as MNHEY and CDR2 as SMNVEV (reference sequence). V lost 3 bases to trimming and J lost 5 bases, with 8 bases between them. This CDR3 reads CASSFRVHNSPLHF. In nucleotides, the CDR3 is TGTGCCAGCAGTTTCAGGGTGCATAATTCACCCCTCCACTTT.

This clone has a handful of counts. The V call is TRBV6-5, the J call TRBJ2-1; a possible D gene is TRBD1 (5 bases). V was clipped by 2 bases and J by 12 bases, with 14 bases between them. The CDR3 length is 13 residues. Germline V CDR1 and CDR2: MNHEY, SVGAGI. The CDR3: CASSYQPDKGQFF. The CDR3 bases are TGTGCCAGCAGTTACCAACCGGACAAGGGGCAGTTCTTC.

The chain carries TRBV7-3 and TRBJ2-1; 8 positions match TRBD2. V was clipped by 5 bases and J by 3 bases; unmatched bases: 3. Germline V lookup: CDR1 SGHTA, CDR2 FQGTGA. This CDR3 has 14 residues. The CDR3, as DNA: TGTGCCAGCAGCCCGGGAGGGGGCTACAATGAGCAGTTCTTC. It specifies CASSPGGGYNEQFF.

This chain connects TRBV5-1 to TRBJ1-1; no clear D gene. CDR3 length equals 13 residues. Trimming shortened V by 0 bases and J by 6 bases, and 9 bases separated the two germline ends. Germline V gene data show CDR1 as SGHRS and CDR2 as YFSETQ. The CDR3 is CASSLGTAPEAFF. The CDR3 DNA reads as TGCGCCAGCAGCTTGGGTACAGCCCCTGAAGCTTTCTTT.

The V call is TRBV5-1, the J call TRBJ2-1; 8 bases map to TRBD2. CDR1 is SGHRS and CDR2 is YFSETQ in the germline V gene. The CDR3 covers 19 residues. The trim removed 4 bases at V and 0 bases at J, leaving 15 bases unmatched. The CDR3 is CASSPLGASGLSSYNEQFF. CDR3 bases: TGCGCCAGCAGCCCCCTGGGCGCTAGCGGGCTCAGCTCCTACAATGAGCAGTTCTTC.

In nucleotides, the CDR3 is TGTGCCAGCAGCGATGGCGGGGGTGGGAATTTAGAGACCCAGTACTTC. Translating it yields CASSDGGGGNLETQYF. The chain combines TRBV9 with TRBJ2-5, with 7 bases matching TRBD2. The J segment lost 4 bases and the V segment lost 3 bases, leaving 12 bases of the junction unmatched. The germline CDR1 and CDR2 sequences are SGDLS and YYNGEE. The CDR3 length is 16 residues.

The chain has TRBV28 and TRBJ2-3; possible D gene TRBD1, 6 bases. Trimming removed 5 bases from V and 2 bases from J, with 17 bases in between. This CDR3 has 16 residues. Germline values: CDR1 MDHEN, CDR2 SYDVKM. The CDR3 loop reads CASSLQGYGNTDTQYF. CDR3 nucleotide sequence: TGTGCCAGCAGTCTGCAGGGGTATGGGAACACAGATACGCAGTATTTT. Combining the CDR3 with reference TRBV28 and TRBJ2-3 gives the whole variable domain DVKVTQSSRYLVKRTGEKVFLECVQDMDHENMFWYRQDPGLGLRLIYFSYDVKMKEKGDIPEGYSVSREKKERFSLILESASTNQTSMYLCASSLQGYGNTDTQYFGPGTRLTVL.

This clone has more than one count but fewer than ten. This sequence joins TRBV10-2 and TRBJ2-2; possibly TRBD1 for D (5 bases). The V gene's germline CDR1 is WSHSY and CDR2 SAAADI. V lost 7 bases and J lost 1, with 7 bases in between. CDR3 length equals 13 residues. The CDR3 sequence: CASIRGNTGELFF. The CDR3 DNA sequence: TGCGCCAGCATTAGGGGGAACACCGGGGAGCTGTTTTTT.

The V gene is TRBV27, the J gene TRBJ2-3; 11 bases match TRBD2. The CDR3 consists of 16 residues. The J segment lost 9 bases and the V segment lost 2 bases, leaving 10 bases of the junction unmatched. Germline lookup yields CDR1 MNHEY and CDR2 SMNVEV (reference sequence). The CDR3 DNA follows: TGTGCCAGCAGTTTAAATAGCGGGGGGGCACGATTGACGCAGTATTTT. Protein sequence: CASSLNSGGARLTQYF.

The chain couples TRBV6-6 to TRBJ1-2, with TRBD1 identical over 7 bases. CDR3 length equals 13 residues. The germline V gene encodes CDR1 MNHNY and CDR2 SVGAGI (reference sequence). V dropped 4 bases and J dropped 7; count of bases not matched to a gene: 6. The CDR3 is CASSSATGLGYTF. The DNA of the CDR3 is TGTGCCAGCAGTTCCGCGACAGGGCTTGGCTACACCTTC.

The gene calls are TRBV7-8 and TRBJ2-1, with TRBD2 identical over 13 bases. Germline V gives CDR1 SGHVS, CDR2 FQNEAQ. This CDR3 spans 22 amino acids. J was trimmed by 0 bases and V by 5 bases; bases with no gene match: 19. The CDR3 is CASSEYNKGTSGALSSYNEQFF. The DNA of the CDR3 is TGTGCCAGCAGCGAATACAACAAGGGGACTAGCGGGGCGTTAAGCTCCTACAATGAGCAGTTCTTC. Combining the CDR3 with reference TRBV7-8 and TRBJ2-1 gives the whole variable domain GAGVSQSPRYKVAKRGQDVALRCDPISGHVSLFWYQQALGQGPEFLTYFQNEAQLDKSGLPSDRFFAERPEGSVSTLKIQRTQQEDSAVYLCASSEYNKGTSGALSSYNEQFFGPGTRLTVL.